Below are 15 T cell receptor beta chains sequenced from a single sample in a study of human T cells and chemical hapten exposure. TCRdb used MiXCR to reprocess the RACE reads, holding one entry per CDR3 protein. The sample carries about 92,000 distinct CDR3 sequences, 11% recorded once. The time point is: patch test 3, about 24 weeks after DPC sensitization. Treatment noted: therapeutic diphenylcyclopropenone sensitization with weekly scalp DPC. The sequences come from whole blood, collected in connection with sensitization to the hapten diphenylcyclopropenone (DPC). Every receptor here comes from a woman aged 25 to 45 with alopecia areata. Some clones in this sample may be carry-over from other donors' samples.

At least ten counts were recorded for this clonotype. The chain has TRBV29-1 and TRBJ1-2; unclear D gene. This CDR3 is built from 10 residues. Germline CDR1 is SQVTM and CDR2 is ANQGSEA. Trimming removed 7 bases from V and 8 bases from J, with 11 bases in between. CDR3 sequence reads: CSATMDGYTF. Written as DNA, the CDR3 is TGCAGCGCCACCATGGACGGCTACACCTTC.

This clonotype was recorded a few times. The chain uses TRBV29-1 and TRBJ2-7; the D gene is possibly TRBD1 (6 bases). From germline, CDR1 is SQVTM and CDR2 ANQGSEA. This CDR3 is 11 amino acids long. Trimming stripped 5 bases from V and 3 bases from J, with 8 bases between. The CDR3 DNA reads as TGCAGCGTTCGAGGGGGCTACGAGCAGTACTTC. Translated: CSVRGGYEQYF.

This clonotype has a count of ten or more. The rearrangement uses TRBV7-9 and TRBJ1-2; 8 bases align to TRBD1. The V segment lost 4 bases and the J segment 4 bases; nucleotides outside the gene matches: 5. Germline V gene data show CDR1 as SEHNR and CDR2 as FQNEAQ (reference sequence). There are 14 residues in the CDR3. CDR3 in amino acids: CASSSGQGPYGYTF. The CDR3, as DNA: TGTGCCAGCAGCTCAGGACAGGGACCCTATGGCTACACCTTC. Full variable domain (rest looked up from reference TRBV7-9 and TRBJ1-2): DTGVSQNPRHKITKRGQNVTFRCDPISEHNRLYWYRQTLGQGPEFLTYFQNEAQLEKSRLLSDRFSAERPKGSFSTLEIQRTEQGDSAMYLCASSSGQGPYGYTFGSGTRLTVV.

The genes are TRBV10-2 and TRBJ2-3; 7 bases align to TRBD2. Germline V CDR1 and CDR2: WSHSY, SAAADI. Trimming cost V 6 bases and J 2 bases; bases outside gene matches: 14. This CDR3 region has 17 residues. CDR3 loop: CASRGREAFKTTDTQYF. As DNA, the CDR3 is TGCGCCAGCAGGGGCCGGGAGGCCTTCAAAACCACAGATACGCAGTATTTT.

This clonotype was seen repeatedly, ten times or more. The chain is built from TRBV29-1 and TRBJ2-7; no clear D gene. Trimming took off 0 bases at V and 2 bases at J, with 11 bases between the two ends. The germline CDR1 and CDR2 sequences are SQVTM and ANQGSEA. The CDR3 has 14 amino acids. The CDR3 coding sequence is TGCAGCGTTGAAGATCGGAACTTTACCTACGAGCAGTACTTC. It specifies CSVEDRNFTYEQYF.

The chain has TRBV29-1 and TRBJ1-4; D remains unclear. The CDR3 covers 13 residues. Germline loops: CDR1 SQVTM, CDR2 ANQGSEA. Trimming cost V 1 base and J 10 bases, with 13 bases left between them. The DNA for the CDR3 is TGCAGCGTTGAAGCGGCAGGCCCTGGAAAACTGTTTTTT. Translating it yields CSVEAAGPGKLFF.

This clonotype was seen ten or more times. The chain is built from TRBV4-2 and TRBJ1-1; D is undetermined. The CDR3 covers 12 residues. Trimming removed 5 bases from V and 9 bases from J, with 13 bases in between. The V gene's germline CDR1 is LGHNA and CDR2 YNFKEQ. CDR3 sequence (DNA): TGTGCCAGCAGCTGGGGAATGCAGCAAGCTTTCTTT. This sequence encodes CASSWGMQQAFF.

This clonotype came up a few times. CDR3 bases: TGCGCCAGCAGCCCAGGGGAGGGGTTATCCTACGAGCAGTACGTC. It codes for CASSPGEGLSYEQYV. The chain employs TRBV5-1 and TRBJ2-7, with D possibly matching TRBD2 (7 bases). The V gene lost 4 bases and the J gene lost 1 base, with 15 bases spanning the gap. CDR1 and CDR2 from the germline V gene are SGHRS and YFSETQ. The CDR3 runs to 15 residues.

This clonotype has a count of ten or more. The J gene is TRBJ1-4, the V gene TRBV4-1; possible D gene TRBD1, 5 bases. The CDR3 extends over 17 amino acids. Germline assignment: CDR1 MGHRA and CDR2 YSYEKL. V dropped 0 bases and J dropped 6 bases, with 17 bases sitting between them. CDR3 loop: CASSQDGSGGGYEKLFF. The CDR3 DNA follows: TGCGCCAGCAGCCAAGATGGCTCCGGTGGGGGATATGAAAAACTGTTTTTT.

This clonotype was detected a few times. The chain couples TRBV30 to TRBJ2-1; 11 nucleotides align to TRBD2. CDR1 is GTSNPN and CDR2 is SVGIG in the germline V gene (reference sequence). The CDR3 totals 14 residues. Here the CDR3 DNA reads TGTGCTTATAGCGGGAGGGCCTCCTACAATGAGCAGTTCTTC. Amino acids: CAYSGRASYNEQFF.

The chain links TRBV20-1 to TRBJ2-4; 10 bases are a match to TRBD2. After removal of 4 bases from V and 4 bases from J, the junction contained 7 bases not matched to a gene. The CDR3 contains 15 residues. Per the germline V gene, CDR1 is DFQATT and CDR2 is SNEGSKA (reference sequence). The CDR3: CSAKRGGLAKNIQYF. In DNA, the CDR3 is TGCAGTGCTAAGCGGGGGGGCCTTGCGAAAAACATTCAGTACTTC.

In this sample, this clonotype turned up a few times. V usage is TRBV6-5 and J usage is TRBJ1-3, with 7 bases identical to TRBD1. The CDR3 length is 16 residues. V trimming: 2 bases; J trimming: 1 base; junction bases outside the gene matches: 5. The germline V gene has CDR1 MNHEY and CDR2 SVGAGI. Written as DNA, the CDR3 is TGTGCCAGCAGTTACGCGCAGGGGGGTTCTGGAAACACCATATATTTT. Amino acid sequence: CASSYAQGGSGNTIYF.

The chain links TRBV6-4 to TRBJ1-1; no firm D call. V was clipped by 0 bases and J by 4 bases, with 9 bases between them. CDR1 is MRHNA and CDR2 is SNTAGT in the germline V gene. The CDR3 loop spans 14 amino acids. For the CDR3, the DNA is TGTGCCAGCAGTGACTCGGAAAGTAGCACTGAAGCTTTCTTT. Its protein is CASSDSESSTEAFF.

This clonotype was counted many times. V gene TRBV4-1 combines with J gene TRBJ1-2; 7 nucleotides agree with TRBD1. This CDR3 spans 16 amino acids. Unmatched junction bases numbered 7, after V lost 3 bases and J lost 0 bases. In germline, CDR1 is MGHRA, CDR2 YSYEKL. In DNA form, the CDR3 reads TGCGCCAGCAGCCACGAGACAGGGATAGCTAACTATGGCTACACCTTC. Translated, it gives CASSHETGIANYGYTF.

This clonotype appeared many times. The rearrangement links TRBV7-2 to TRBJ2-4; D gene uncertain. The V end lost 3 bases, the J end lost 5 bases, and 5 bases lay between the germline ends. The CDR3 has 12 amino acids. In germline, CDR1 is SGHTA, CDR2 FQGNSA. The CDR3 reads CASSFQENIQYF. In DNA, the CDR3 is TGTGCCAGCAGCTTCCAGGAAAACATTCAGTACTTC. Combining the CDR3 with reference TRBV7-2 and TRBJ2-4 gives the whole variable domain GAGVSQSPSNKVTEKGKDVELRCDPISGHTALYWYRQSLGQGLEFLIYFQGNSAPDKSGLPSDRFSAERTGGSVSTLTIQRTQQEDSAVYLCASSFQENIQYFGAGTRLSVL.